The present T cell receptor beta chain was sequenced within a study of cytomegalovirus exposure and HLA in healthy donors. In regard to this clone: Its antigen is currently unknown.

PCR employed 60 Vbeta and 13 Jbeta primers. In the original workflow: In a later analysis, of tens of millions of unique beta chains, roughly 9.9 million appeared in at least two donors. Generated by immunoSEQ multiplex PCR, the TCRdb table keeps only in-frame clones and is missing some. Clone size and V and J calls were adopted from that table, with D and trimming inferred from the DNA. This table has 95,000 to 100,000 clones, about four fifths appearing once. Points from the study as a whole: Sequencing probably produced one cluster of sequence variants that were highly shared. Altogether, 150 to 200 TCR beta chains were recorded as cytomegalovirus-associated.

The TCR originated in a woman between 40 and 55 years old in good health and CMV-seronegative. The sample taken for sequencing was PBMCs.

The CDR3 coding sequence is TGTGCCAGCAGCGGTCGACTAGCGGGAGCCAATGAGCAGTTCTTC. Amino acid sequence: CASSGRLAGANEQFF. The chain employs TRBV7-9 and TRBJ2-1; 12 bases fit TRBD2. CDR3 size: 15 residues. CDR1 SEHNR and CDR2 FQNEAQ come from the germline V gene (reference sequence). The V and J ends lost 5 bases and 6 bases, in that order; junction bases with no gene match: 5.